This T cell receptor (beta chain) emerged from a study of technical replicates of blood from several donors. This CDR3 is 14 amino acids long. Germline lookup yields CDR1 SGHDN and CDR2 FVKESK. V dropped 4 bases and J dropped 5 bases, with 12 bases sitting between them. Only in-frame clones appear in the TCRdb table, and some are missing; sequencing was by immunoSEQ multiplex PCR. The table records tens of thousands of clones, approximately 92% of them present only once. This sequence originates from a human donor in good health. This chain uses TRBV14 with TRBJ1-3; a possible D gene is TRBD1 (5 bases). The material sequenced was T cells isolated from PBMCs. Here the CDR3 reads CASSPQRGRNTIYF. The CDR3 bases are TGTGCCAGCAGCCCCCAGCGGGGGAGAAACACCATATATTTT. The variable domain in full, with the rest retrieved from reference TRBV14 and TRBJ1-3, is EAGVTQFPSHSVIEKGQTVTLRCDPISGHDNLYWYRRVMGKEIKFLLHFVKESKQDESGMPNNRFLAERTGGTYSTLKVQPAELEDSGVYFCASSPQRGRNTIYFGEGSWLTVV.